This T cell receptor beta chain was sequenced during a study of shared clonotypes between healthy human individuals. Looking at the study overall: Those who served as donors were a couple of women and a few men between the ages of 18 and 49.

Germline V gives CDR1 SNHLY, CDR2 FYNNEI. With 6 bases clipped from V and 4 bases from J, the junction kept 8 bases outside the gene matches. The CDR3 contains 15 residues. The assay used deep level. For unsorted PBMC, 300 ng DNA per replicate equaled 25,000 to 30,000 T cell genomes. Assay: immunoSEQ multiplex PCR; the TCRdb copy retains only in-frame clones and omits some. The table has about 480,000 clones, 70% to 80% seen once. Study donors comprised healthy, HIV-negative adults devoid of recent acute infection or vaccination. J is TRBJ2-4 and V is TRBV2; 8 nucleotides line up with TRBD1. The sequence was collected from a woman in her thirties or forties in good health. Some clones in this sample may be carry-over from other donors' samples. Sequencing was carried out using PBMCs. CDR3 nucleotides: TGTGCCAGCAGCATGACAGGGGTTAGAAAAAACATTCAGTACTTC. Translated: CASSMTGVRKNIQYF.